These 4 T cell receptor beta chains originate from one sample sequenced in a study of T cells in Graves' hyperthyroidism and ophthalmopathy. What was amplified from RNA transcripts were TCR beta CDR3 regions. The HTBI primer set served for first-round RT-PCR of the TCR CDR3. TCRdb recomputed calls from the multiplex PCR reads with MiXCR, one row per CDR3 protein. The sample comprises about 290,000 distinct CDR3 sequences, about 19% of which are singletons, and roughly 40% rests with the top ten. Material: blood. Every receptor here comes from a man aged 45-60 years with Graves' ophthalmopathy.

This sequence joins TRBV6-1 and TRBJ1-2; no clear D gene. This CDR3 contains 14 residues. Trimming removed 1 base at V and 0 bases at J, with 6 bases between. Germline values: CDR1 MNHNS, CDR2 SASEGT. Written as DNA, the CDR3 is TGTGCCAGCAGTGAAGTGCTACCTAACTATGGCTACACCTTC. The encoded protein is CASSEVLPNYGYTF.

This clonotype showed up many times. The chain joins TRBV5-6 to TRBJ1-1, with D possibly matching TRBD1 (5 bases). Germline V gene lookup returns CDR1 SGHDT and CDR2 YYEEEE. The length of the CDR3 is 15 residues. V lost 1 base, J lost 1 base, and 11 bases lay in between. The CDR3 sequence is CASSLRGRKNTEAFF. For the CDR3, the DNA is TGTGCCAGCAGCTTGAGGGGCCGGAAGAACACTGAAGCTTTCTTT. Full variable domain (rest looked up from reference TRBV5-6 and TRBJ1-1): DAGVTQSPTHLIKTRGQQVTLRCSPKSGHDTVSWYQQALGQGPQFIFQYYEEEERQRGNFPDRFSGHQFPNYSSELNVNALLLGDSALYLCASSLRGRKNTEAFFGQGTRLTVV.

The chain employs TRBV24-1 and TRBJ2-5; 7 nucleotides line up with TRBD1. Unmatched junction bases numbered 6, after V lost 7 bases and J lost 2 bases. The CDR3 spans 14 residues. Looked up from germline, CDR1 is KGHDR and CDR2 is SFDVKD. CDR3 sequence: CATSRQGWQETQYF. The CDR3 region has the DNA TGTGCCACCAGCCGACAGGGTTGGCAAGAGACCCAGTACTTC.

This rearrangement joins TRBV5-1 to TRBJ2-2; tentative D call: TRBD1 (5 bases). Germline CDR1 SGHRS, CDR2 YFSETQ. The CDR3 has 16 residues. V gave up 3 bases and J gave up 4 bases, with 16 bases separating them. The CDR3 DNA is TGCGCCAGCAGCTCGGACGGGCAGGGTTCCACCGGGGAGCTGTTTTTT. Its protein is CASSSDGQGSTGELFF.